The sequence of this T cell receptor (beta chain) was determined in a study of synovial regulatory T cells in juvenile arthritis. Whole-study findings and limits: Synovial Treg CDR3 sequences overlapped more with iaTregs than other circulating Tregs.

Remarks on this clone: What it binds is unknown.

Donors were some 11 juvenile idiopathic arthritis patients with active disease, 3 polyarticular and 8 oligoarticular. Patients had median age about 12 years, range roughly 2.3-22.9. Germline V CDR1 and CDR2: KGHSH, LQKENI. The CDR3 consists of 15 residues. A DNA sequence was not provided. Clones were sequenced by immunoSEQ multiplex PCR, and TCRdb holds only the in-frame ones, with some missing. Recorded here are 6,100 or so clones; the top ten clones represent roughly 0.57%. The TCR originated in a donor between 2 and 35 years old with juvenile idiopathic arthritis. The sequencing sample was made of Treg cells from blood. The subset: remaining (HLA-DR-negative) circulating blood Treg cells. The V gene is TRBV18, the J gene TRBJ1-5; with no DNA, the TCRdb D assignment of TRBD1 cannot be verified. The CDR3: CASSPGTGAAQPQHF.